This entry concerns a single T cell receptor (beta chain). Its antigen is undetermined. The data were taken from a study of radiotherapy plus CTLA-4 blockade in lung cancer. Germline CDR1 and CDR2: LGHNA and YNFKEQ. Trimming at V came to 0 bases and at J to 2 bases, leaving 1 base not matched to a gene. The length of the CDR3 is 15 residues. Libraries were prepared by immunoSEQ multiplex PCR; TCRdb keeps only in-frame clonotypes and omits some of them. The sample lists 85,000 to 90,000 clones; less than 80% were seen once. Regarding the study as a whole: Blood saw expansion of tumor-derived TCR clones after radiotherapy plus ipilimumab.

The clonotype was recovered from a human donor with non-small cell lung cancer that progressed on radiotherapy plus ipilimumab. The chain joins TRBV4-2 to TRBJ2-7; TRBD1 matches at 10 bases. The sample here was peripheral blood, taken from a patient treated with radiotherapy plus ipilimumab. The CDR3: CASSQEGTGAYEQYF. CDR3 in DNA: TGTGCCAGCAGCCAAGAGGGGACAGGGGCCTACGAGCAGTACTTC.